These 28 T cell receptor beta chains came from one sample sequenced in a study of blood T cell repertoires in COVID-19. Some clones are missing from TCRdb's copy, which holds only in-frame ones; the method was immunoSEQ multiplex PCR. The profile shows 90,000 to 120,000 clones, around 90% of them singletons. Sequencing input: peripheral blood. The receptors were sampled from a woman aged 25 to 39 with acute or convalescent COVID-19.

The V call is TRBV6-5, the J call TRBJ2-7; 7 bases match TRBD1. Per germline, CDR1 MNHEY and CDR2 SVGAGI. The junction had 10 bases not matched to a gene; V was cut back by 7 bases and J by 7 bases. This CDR3 comprises 13 residues. DNA of the CDR3: TGTGCCAGCATCCCCACAGGGGTAGGTGAGCAGTACTTC. Encoded protein: CASIPTGVGEQYF.

This chain joins TRBV7-9 and TRBJ2-3, with 8 bases that match TRBD2. The V and J ends lost 7 bases and 4 bases, in that order; junction bases with no gene match: 13. Germline CDR1 and CDR2: SEHNR and FQNEAQ (reference sequence). The CDR3 contains 16 residues. CDR3 coding DNA: TGTGCCAGCACCGCGGCAATCGGGGGGGGCTCAGATACGCAGTATTTT. The encoded protein is CASTAAIGGGSDTQYF.

The CDR3 protein is CASSQELAGSTLYGYTF. CDR3 DNA: TGCGCCAGCAGCCAAGAACTGGCAGGGTCAACCCTCTATGGCTACACCTTC. The chain uses TRBV4-3 and TRBJ1-2, with a weak D call TRBD1 (5 bases). The CDR3 is 17 amino acids. CDR1 is LGHNA and CDR2 is YSLEER in the germline V gene. V lost 0 bases and J lost 4, with 18 bases in between.

The chain's CDR3 is CASSWTGGSGNTIYF. As DNA, the CDR3 is TGTGCCAGCAGCTGGACAGGGGGCTCTGGAAACACCATATATTTT. This chain joins TRBV7-2 and TRBJ1-3, with 10 bases matching TRBD1. Germline values: CDR1 SGHTA, CDR2 FQGNSA. The CDR3 is 15 amino acids. Trimming took 4 bases from V and 0 from J; bases not matched to a gene: 0.

The chain uses TRBV20-1 and TRBJ1-5, with 8 positions matching TRBD1. V was clipped by 3 bases and J by 5 bases; unmatched bases: 3. The CDR3 contains 13 residues. CDR1 is DFQATT and CDR2 is SNEGSKA in the germline V gene (reference sequence). The CDR3: CSASQGADQPQHF. Here the CDR3 DNA reads TGCAGTGCTAGTCAGGGGGCCGATCAGCCCCAGCATTTT.

The rearrangement uses TRBV18 and TRBJ2-6; the D is unclear. From germline, CDR1 is KGHSH and CDR2 LQKENI. This CDR3 has 19 residues. Deletions cut 2 bases from V and 0 bases from J, with 17 bases between. CDR3 in amino acids: CASSPVRPTGYSGANVLTF. CDR3 nucleotides: TGTGCCAGCTCACCAGTGAGACCAACGGGTTACTCTGGGGCCAACGTCCTGACTTTC.

The chain employs TRBV19 and TRBJ1-5; the match to TRBD1 covers 9 bases. With V trimmed by 7 bases and J by 3 bases, 7 bases remained unmatched. The germline gives CDR1 LNHDA, CDR2 SQIVND (reference sequence). CDR3 length equals 15 residues. For the CDR3, the DNA is TGTGCCAGTAACTTAGACAGGGGGTTCAATCAGCCCCAGCATTTT. Translating it yields CASNLDRGFNQPQHF.

The chain combines TRBV11-2 with TRBJ1-2; 8 bases are shared with TRBD1. The CDR3 is made up of 14 amino acids. The V segment lost 1 base and the J segment 2 bases; nucleotides outside the gene matches: 0. In germline, CDR1 is SGHAT, CDR2 FQNNGV. CDR3 residues: CASSLGQGNYGYTF. CDR3 nucleotide sequence: TGTGCCAGCAGCTTAGGACAGGGGAACTATGGCTACACCTTC.

This sequence joins TRBV11-3 and TRBJ2-5; a weak D match, TRBD2 (6 bases). Germline-derived CDR1 and CDR2 are SGHNT and YENEEA. Trimming removed 1 base at V and 3 bases at J, with 12 bases between. The CDR3 covers 15 residues. In nucleotides, the CDR3 is TGTGCCAGCAGCTTAGGGACTGGCGGGGAAGAGACCCAGTACTTC. The encoded protein is CASSLGTGGEETQYF.

V is TRBV5-1 and J is TRBJ2-3, with TRBD1 identical over 11 bases. CDR1 is SGHRS and CDR2 is YFSETQ in the germline V gene. This CDR3 contains 15 residues. V dropped 0 bases and J dropped 4; count of bases not matched to a gene: 1. The CDR3 here is CASSLGGQGADTQYF. CDR3 DNA: TGCGCCAGCAGCTTGGGGGGACAGGGGGCAGATACGCAGTATTTT.

The V gene is TRBV7-9, the J gene TRBJ1-5; D is perhaps TRBD1 (5 bases). V lost 1 base and J lost 0, with 13 bases in between. Germline V CDR1 and CDR2: SEHNR, FQNEAQ (reference sequence). The CDR3 has 17 amino acids. DNA for the CDR3: TGTGCCAGCAGCTTAGGTGGGGCTTGGGGTAGCAATCAGCCCCAGCATTTT. This translates into CASSLGGAWGSNQPQHF.

The gene calls are TRBV10-3 and TRBJ2-1; D gene uncertain. Germline V gene sequence: CDR1 ENHRY, CDR2 SYGVKD. Between the trimmed V and J ends, which lost 2 bases and 0 bases, there was a span of 5 bases. This CDR3 spans 14 amino acids. This CDR3 is CAISEDSSYNEQFF. In nucleotides, the CDR3 is TGTGCCATCAGTGAGGATAGCTCCTACAATGAGCAGTTCTTC.

The V call is TRBV28, the J call TRBJ2-7; D gene unclear. Germline V gene lookup returns CDR1 MDHEN and CDR2 SYDVKM. The V end was cut by 6 bases, the J end by 0 bases, with 6 bases between. This CDR3 is 12 amino acids long. CDR3 DNA sequence: TGTGCCAGCAGGGGCAACTCCTACGAGCAGTACTTC. Protein sequence: CASRGNSYEQYF.

This clone occurred once. This chain links TRBV5-6 with TRBJ2-7, with 10 bases identical to TRBD1. V shed 0 bases and J 4 bases; nucleotides not matched to a gene: 4. Per germline, CDR1 SGHDT and CDR2 YYEEEE. The CDR3 extends over 15 amino acids. CDR3 sequence (DNA): TGTGCCAGCAGCTTGGGACAGGGGGCTGGGTACGAGCAGTACTTC. This sequence encodes CASSLGQGAGYEQYF.

The V gene is TRBV7-9, the J gene TRBJ1-2; no clear D gene. Trimming took 5 bases from V and 3 from J, leaving 13 bases between them. The germline CDR1 and CDR2 sequences are SEHNR and FQNEAQ (reference sequence). The CDR3 is 14 amino acids. The CDR3 DNA reads TGTGCCAGCAGCCTCGGGAGCGCGGACTATGGCTACACCTTC. The encoded protein is CASSLGSADYGYTF.

The rearrangement uses TRBV21-1 and TRBJ1-3; the table's D call, TRBD1, was not checked against the DNA. TRBV21-1 is a known pseudogene. This CDR3 region has 17 residues. The CDR3 DNA sequence: TGTGCCAGCAGCAAAGGAGGACAAAGTCCCTCTGGAAACACCATATATTTT. The encoded protein is CASSKGGQSPSGNTIYF.

The chain recombines TRBV4-2 with TRBJ2-5, with TRBD2 matching over 9 bases. The V gene end was trimmed by 0 bases and the J gene end by 3 bases; junction bases not matched to a gene: 5. The V gene's germline CDR1 is LGHNA and CDR2 YNFKEQ. The CDR3 consists of 16 residues. Written as DNA, the CDR3 is TGTGCCAGCAGCCAAGAGCCGGCTAGCGGGGAAGAGACCCAGTACTTC. It is translated as CASSQEPASGEETQYF.

V usage is TRBV3-1 (or the pseudogene TRBV3-2) and J usage is TRBJ2-1; D not resolved. Trimming pared 1 base from V and 2 bases from J, leaving 9 bases between. The CDR3 is made up of 15 amino acids. CDR1 and CDR2 from the germline V gene are LGHDT and YNNKEL (reference sequence). CDR3 amino acids: CASSQATAAYNEQFF. CDR3 in DNA: TGTGCCAGCAGCCAAGCGACTGCTGCCTACAATGAGCAGTTCTTC.

This chain uses TRBV13 with TRBJ2-5, with D hard to call. Germline-derived CDR1 and CDR2 are PRHDT and FYEKMQ (reference sequence). This CDR3 is 13 amino acids long. Trimming stripped 5 bases from V and 4 bases from J, with 11 bases between. CDR3 region: CASSPLLLETQYF. In nucleotides, the CDR3 is TGTGCCAGCAGCCCCCTTTTGTTAGAGACCCAGTACTTC.

This clone was picked up a small number of times. The chain couples TRBV9 to TRBJ2-3, with a weak D call TRBD2 (5 bases). The germline V and J ends were trimmed by 0 bases and 2 bases, with 10 bases remaining between them. Germline values: CDR1 SGDLS, CDR2 YYNGEE. The CDR3 totals 15 residues. The DNA of the CDR3 is TGTGCCAGCAGCGTAGGGCGGGCGGTCACAGATACGCAGTATTTT. Its translation: CASSVGRAVTDTQYF.

CDR3 protein: CASSRENEQYF. CDR3 nucleotide sequence: TGTGCCAGCAGCCGGGAAAACGAGCAGTACTTC. The chain uses TRBV6-5 and TRBJ2-7; a weak D match, TRBD2 (5 bases). The CDR3 contains 11 residues. Trimming removed 6 bases from V and 5 bases from J, with 8 bases in between. Germline values: CDR1 MNHEY, CDR2 SVGAGI.

The DNA of the CDR3 is TGCGCCAGCAGCCCGGGGTCCAATTCACCCCTCCACTTT. It codes for CASSPGSNSPLHF. The chain employs TRBV4-3 and TRBJ1-6; D not certain. This CDR3 comprises 13 residues. CDR1 LGHNA and CDR2 YSLEER come from the germline V gene. V lost 4 bases and J 7 bases, leaving 8 bases between the germline ends.

The chain links TRBV6-2 or TRBV6-3 to TRBJ2-7; 10 bases align to TRBD1. J gave up 4 bases and V 5 bases, and 8 bases lay outside the gene matches. CDR3 length equals 15 residues. Germline CDR1 is MNHEY and CDR2 is SVGEGT. The DNA of the CDR3 is TGTGCCAGCAGTGAGGGGACAGGGGCGATATACGAGCAGTACTTC. This codes for CASSEGTGAIYEQYF.

This rearrangement joins TRBV29-1 to TRBJ2-4; TRBD1 aligns across 11 bases. V dropped 7 bases and J dropped 8; count of bases not matched to a gene: 7. CDR1 is SQVTM, CDR2 ANQGSEA, per germline. The CDR3 is made up of 13 amino acids. In DNA form, the CDR3 reads TGCAGCGGAGGACAGGGGGCAGGGGACATTCAGTACTTC. This encodes CSGGQGAGDIQYF.

The J gene is TRBJ1-2, the V gene TRBV5-5; D uncertain. V was pared by 7 bases and J by 0 bases, with 7 bases between. This CDR3 spans 12 amino acids. Germline CDR1 is SGHKS and CDR2 is YYEKEE (reference sequence). This CDR3 is CASHRANYGYTF. In DNA form, the CDR3 reads TGTGCCAGCCACAGAGCTAACTATGGCTACACCTTC.

J is TRBJ1-1 and V is TRBV7-2; 8 bases are a match to TRBD1. J was trimmed by 2 bases and V by 5 bases; bases with no gene match: 4. Germline assignment: CDR1 SGHTA and CDR2 FQGNSA. This CDR3 is 14 amino acids long. CDR3 sequence (DNA): TGTGCCAGCAGCAGTGGACAGGGTAACACTGAAGCTTTCTTT. It codes for CASSSGQGNTEAFF.

V gene TRBV6-1 combines with J gene TRBJ1-4; D unresolved. Germline CDR1 and CDR2: MNHNS and SASEGT. The CDR3 is 15 amino acids. Trimming stripped 0 bases from V and 7 bases from J, with 12 bases between. The CDR3: CASSEALQAGEKLFF. CDR3 DNA sequence: TGTGCCAGCAGTGAAGCTTTGCAGGCGGGTGAAAAACTGTTTTTT.

The rearrangement uses TRBV10-3 and TRBJ2-2; 8 bases match TRBD2. Germline loops: CDR1 ENHRY, CDR2 SYGVKD. The CDR3 is 17 residues long. With V trimmed by 6 bases and J by 0 bases, 9 bases remained unmatched. CDR3 residues: CAIRLTSEQPNTGELFF. The CDR3 DNA follows: TGTGCCATCAGGCTGACTAGCGAGCAACCGAACACCGGGGAGCTGTTTTTT.